This TCR beta chain originates from a study of CD8 T cells in ankylosing spondylitis (dated by TCRdb to 2017 to 2019). Broadly, across the study: To find TCR variants linked to disease, the study profiled T cell receptor beta repertoires in ankylosing spondylitis patients and healthy donors. The whole study cohort included some 100 healthy donors and 25 or so ankylosing spondylitis patients. Peripheral blood was sampled, and synovial fluid was also collected from ankylosing spondylitis patients.

V is clipped by 4 bases and J by 4 bases, and the sequence between their germline boundaries is 11 bases long. The CDR3 goes from the cysteine to the phenylalanine over 14 residues. Only the CDR3 DNA is retained, 42 bases long and in frame from the first base. Via the germline V gene (reference sequence), CDR1 is SEHNR and CDR2 FQNEAQ. Remarks on this clonotype: Its antigen target is currently unknown. No base-level quality is on record; no much larger clone is a single base apart.

Sequencing instrument: Illumina HiSeq 2500. Quantitative 5'-RACE with molecular barcodes was the method used to prepare the TCR beta libraries. On the study's bioinformatics: A new computational method based on a probabilistic model of VDJ rearrangement was used to identify disease-linked TCR variants. TCRdb trimmed the raw reads at Q25, called clones with MiXCR and kept productive beta chains. Entries are consolidated by CDR3 protein sequence, retaining the most common genes and DNA. The V and J calls reflect TCRdb's pipeline rather than the authors' work. The sample records some 270,000 distinct CDR3 sequences, 30% to 35% of which are singletons. Of the sample, 3.5% to 4.5% is held by the ten largest clones. Overall study results and their limits: The disease-linked clones were reported to be significantly enriched in matched synovial fluid samples from ankylosing spondylitis patients. A TCR beta motif made up of seven or eight highly homologous amino acid variants appeared to be characteristic of blood from ankylosing spondylitis patients. Some motif variants had previously been reported in the synovial fluid and blood of reactive arthritis patients, which suggests shared mechanisms of disease initiation. In peripheral blood, the disease-linked clones were found at relatively low frequencies and had a CD8+ phenotype.

The origin of this receptor is a male donor with ankylosing spondylitis or in good health (not recorded which). Sequencing was carried out using blood, either unsorted or a sorted T cell fraction (not recorded which). The sequence links TRBV7-9 to TRBJ2-1, with the D gene tentatively TRBD1 or TRBD2, based on 5 matching bases in each. The DNA sequence is given as TGTGCCAGCAGCTCGGGGCTCGGATACAATGAGCAGTTCTTC. This is translated as CASSSGLGYNEQFF.